Shown below are 17 T cell receptor beta chains from a single sample sequenced in a study of T-cell reconstitution after alpha-beta-depleted transplantation in children. For TCRbeta, the library was prepared with unique molecular identifiers. Using its own MiXCR run on the PCR reads, TCRdb lists one record per CDR3 protein. The table records 700,000 to 950,000 distinct CDR3 sequences, roughly 15% of them present only once. Sample: PBMCs, mostly from graft donor cells, taken 360 days after TCRalphabeta/CD19-depleted stem cell transplant. These receptors all come from a male patient aged 5 to 17 who had a stem cell transplant for acute lymphoblastic leukemia, so the T cells may come from the graft donor.

The chain combines TRBV12-3 or TRBV12-4 with TRBJ1-1, with no clear D. The CDR3 sequence is 14 residues long. The V end lost 4 bases, the J end lost 0 bases, and 9 bases lay between the germline ends. The CDR3 here is CASSSTDLNTEAFF. In DNA, the CDR3 is TGTGCCAGCAGTTCGACCGATTTGAACACTGAAGCTTTCTTT.

This clonotype was detected only a few times. The rearrangement uses TRBV6-1 and TRBJ2-2; no firm D call. This CDR3 has 14 amino acids. The ends were cut back, 10 bases at V and 2 bases at J, with 14 bases in the middle. The germline V gene has CDR1 MNHNS and CDR2 SASEGT. The CDR3, as DNA: TGTGCCACCCCGGTCCTCGGTAACACCGGGGAGCTGTTTTTT. This sequence encodes CATPVLGNTGELFF.

The rearrangement links TRBV4-1 to TRBJ2-7, with D tentatively TRBD2 (6 bases). The CDR3 runs 15 residues. Trimming cost V 0 bases and J 3 bases, with 12 bases left between them. The germline V gene encodes CDR1 MGHRA and CDR2 YSYEKL. CDR3 nucleotide sequence: TGCGCCAGCAGCCAAGAGACTAGGTTGAGCTACGAGCAGTACTTC. Translating gives CASSQETRLSYEQYF.

The chain uses TRBV20-1 and TRBJ2-7; TRBD2 is a possible D gene (5 bases). The V gene lost 3 bases and the J gene lost 5 bases, with 26 bases spanning the gap. The germline gives CDR1 DFQATT, CDR2 SNEGSKA (reference sequence). This CDR3 is 17 amino acids long. The CDR3 bases are TGCAGTGCTAGCCCACCGGGGTGGACCATAGTTACCGACGAGCAGTACTTC. It translates to CSASPPGWTIVTDEQYF.

This clonotype was detected a few times. J is TRBJ2-7 and V is TRBV7-9, with 8 bases matching TRBD1. This CDR3 region has 14 residues. The V and J ends lost 4 bases and 3 bases, in that order; junction bases with no gene match: 5. CDR1 is SEHNR, CDR2 FQNEAQ, per germline (reference sequence). DNA for the CDR3: TGTGCCAGCAGCTCGCAGGGGGCTAACTACGAGCAGTACTTC. It codes for CASSSQGANYEQYF.

The chain carries TRBV20-1 and TRBJ2-7; 12 bases match TRBD2. Trimming took 2 bases from V and 5 from J; bases not matched to a gene: 7. The CDR3 extends over 15 amino acids. Germline CDR1 and CDR2: DFQATT and SNEGSKA (reference sequence). CDR3 protein: CSARWASGRANEQYF. The CDR3, as DNA: TGCAGTGCTAGATGGGCTAGCGGGAGGGCCAACGAGCAGTACTTC.

CDR3 in amino acids: CSAGQGRTQPQHF. DNA for the CDR3: TGCAGCGCCGGACAGGGGAGGACTCAGCCCCAGCATTTT. J is TRBJ1-5 and V is TRBV29-1, with TRBD1 identical over 9 bases. Germline loops: CDR1 SQVTM, CDR2 ANQGSEA. The CDR3 length is 13 residues. With V trimmed by 7 bases and J by 6 bases, 7 bases remained unmatched.

This clonotype occurred a few times. V usage is TRBV11-2 and J usage is TRBJ2-1, with TRBD2 as a possible D gene (5 bases). Germline lookup yields CDR1 SGHAT and CDR2 FQNNGV. The CDR3 totals 16 residues. The V gene lost 3 bases and the J gene lost 4 bases, with 16 bases spanning the gap. CDR3 in amino acids: CASSFRILGSYNEQFF. The DNA of the CDR3 is TGTGCCAGCAGCTTTCGCATACTAGGCTCGTACAATGAGCAGTTCTTC.

V is TRBV5-1 and J is TRBJ1-2; D not certain. From germline, CDR1 is SGHRS and CDR2 YFSETQ. The CDR3 has 16 residues. The ends were cut back, 0 bases at V and 4 bases at J, with 16 bases in the middle. In DNA, the CDR3 is TGCGCCAGCAGCTTGGTCCGGACGGGTTATTTCTATGGCTACACCTTC. Protein sequence: CASSLVRTGYFYGYTF.

Only a few counts were recorded for this clonotype. V and J are TRBV7-9 and TRBJ2-5; D unresolved. V dropped 3 bases and J dropped 1 base, with 9 bases sitting between them. Germline V gene lookup returns CDR1 SEHNR and CDR2 FQNEAQ (reference sequence). The CDR3 contains 14 residues. The CDR3 is CASSFGSFQETQYF. CDR3 bases: TGTGCCAGCAGCTTTGGAAGTTTCCAAGAGACCCAGTACTTC. Looking up the rest from reference TRBV7-9 and TRBJ2-5 gives the full variable domain: DTGVSQNPRHKITKRGQNVTFRCDPISEHNRLYWYRQTLGQGPEFLTYFQNEAQLEKSRLLSDRFSAERPKGSFSTLEIQRTEQGDSAMYLCASSFGSFQETQYFGPGTRLLVL.

This clonotype occurred a few times. As DNA, the CDR3 is TGTGCCAGCAGTTTTGAGACAGGGGGAGGCGAGCAGTACTTC. This sequence encodes CASSFETGGGEQYF. V usage is TRBV12-3 or TRBV12-4 and J usage is TRBJ2-7; 9 bases fit TRBD1. The CDR3 totals 14 residues. V lost 3 bases to trimming and J lost 6 bases; unmatched junction nucleotides: 6.

This CDR3 is CSARLQGIEGGYTF. Written as DNA, the CDR3 is TGCAGTGCCCGCCTACAGGGCATTGAGGGTGGCTACACCTTC. This rearrangement joins TRBV20-1 to TRBJ1-2; possibly TRBD1 for D (6 bases). V lost 6 bases and J lost 7, with 21 bases in between. Germline V gene data show CDR1 as DFQATT and CDR2 as SNEGSKA (reference sequence). This CDR3 contains 14 residues.

This clonotype has more than one count but fewer than ten. This chain connects TRBV12-3 or TRBV12-4 to TRBJ1-2; a possible D gene is TRBD1 (5 bases). This CDR3 spans 13 amino acids. V lost 3 bases, J lost 5 bases, and 10 bases lay in between. The CDR3 protein is CASSFRGTYGYTF. The CDR3, as DNA: TGTGCCAGCAGTTTCAGAGGGACGTATGGCTACACCTTC.

This chain links TRBV15 with TRBJ2-7; D gene unclear. The germline V and J ends were trimmed by 0 bases and 2 bases, with 5 bases remaining between them. CDR1 and CDR2 (germline): LNHNV, YYDKDF (reference sequence). The CDR3 is 13 amino acids. The CDR3 loop reads CATSRDSPYEQYF. The CDR3 nucleotides read TGTGCCACCAGCAGAGATAGCCCCTACGAGCAGTACTTC.

As to this clonotype: The CDR3 end shows no conserved phenylalanine or tryptophan, and so a read error is likely. This chain connects TRBV5-1 to TRBJ2-1; D is uncertain. The CDR3 runs to 14 residues. Trimming took 0 bases from V and 5 from J, leaving 9 bases between them. CDR1 SGHRS and CDR2 YFSETQ come from the germline V gene. CDR3 sequence (DNA): TGCGCCAGCAGCTTGGCCACACAGAACAATGAGCAGTTCTGC. Residues: CASSLATQNNEQFC.

The V and J genes are TRBV12-3 or TRBV12-4 and TRBJ2-5; perhaps D is TRBD1 or TRBD2 (6 bases each). This CDR3 comprises 15 residues. The germline V and J ends were trimmed by 0 bases and 7 bases, with 15 bases remaining between them. The CDR3 spells CASSLARRGRGTQYF. The CDR3 nucleotides read TGTGCCAGCAGTTTAGCCAGGCGGGGCAGGGGGACCCAGTACTTC.

This clonotype was counted between two and nine times. This chain joins TRBV6-1 and TRBJ2-1, with 9 positions matching TRBD2. Germline lookup yields CDR1 MNHNS and CDR2 SASEGT. The CDR3 length is 14 residues. The ends lost 2 bases at V and 10 bases at J; junction bases unmatched: 6. CDR3 bases: TGTGCCAGCAGTGAATCGTTAGCGGGAGTAGAGCAGTTCTTC. Its translation is CASSESLAGVEQFF.